A selection of T cell receptor beta chains follows, all from one sample in a study of cytomegalovirus exposure and HLA in healthy donors. Clones were sequenced by immunoSEQ multiplex PCR, and TCRdb holds only the in-frame ones, with some missing. Seen here are some 42,000 clones, 50% observed once, and the top ten hold about 12%. Sample: PBMCs. These receptors originate from a human donor in good health. Both conserved end residues are part of each CDR3. Each record gives: J gene, clone size, D gene, V gene, CDR3 protein, CDR3 DNA. D genes are given only for firm matches. Clone size, where shown, is once, few, many, or a class for clones that have expanded.

j_gene: TRBJ2-5
abundance: .
d_gene: TRBD2
v_gene: TRBV7-2
CDR3aa: CASSYTSGVSTALKETQYF
CDR3nt: TGTGCCAGCAGCTACACTAGCGGGGTCTCAACCGCTCTAAAAGAGACCCAGTACTTC

j_gene: TRBJ2-3
abundance: .
d_gene: TRBD2
v_gene: TRBV7-3
CDR3aa: CASSSGGVGTDTQYF
CDR3nt: TGTGCCAGCAGCTCCGGGGGGGTGGGCACAGATACGCAGTATTTT

j_gene: TRBJ2-7
abundance: .
d_gene: .
v_gene: TRBV7-2
CDR3aa: CASSLLGGTVTYEQYF
CDR3nt: TGTGCCAGCAGCTTACTCGGCGGGACGGTAACCTACGAGCAGTACTTC

j_gene: TRBJ1-1
abundance: .
d_gene: .
v_gene: TRBV7-9
CDR3aa: CASSRQVLNTEAFF
CDR3nt: TGTGCCAGCAGCCGACAGGTGCTGAACACTGAAGCTTTCTTT

j_gene: TRBJ2-7
abundance: .
d_gene: TRBD2
v_gene: TRBV11-2
CDR3aa: CASSPLNRERGGRYEQYF
CDR3nt: TGTGCCAGCAGCCCACTAAATCGGGAGCGGGGGGGCCGGTACGAGCAGTACTTC

j_gene: TRBJ1-4
abundance: medium-sized
d_gene: TRBD1
v_gene: TRBV4-3
CDR3aa: CASSQGTGTGDEKLFF
CDR3nt: TGCGCCAGCAGCCAGGGAACCGGGACAGGTGATGAAAAACTGTTTTTT

j_gene: TRBJ1-6
abundance: once
d_gene: .
v_gene: TRBV2
CDR3aa: CASSALVQDNSPLHF
CDR3nt: TGTGCCAGCAGTGCATTGGTACAGGATAATTCACCCCTCCACTTT

j_gene: TRBJ2-3
abundance: .
d_gene: TRBD2
v_gene: TRBV30
CDR3aa: CAWGGRGVAGGLGDTQYF
CDR3nt: TGTGCCTGGGGGGGCCGGGGGGTAGCGGGAGGTCTAGGAGATACGCAGTATTTT

j_gene: TRBJ1-2
abundance: .
d_gene: .
v_gene: TRBV27
CDR3aa: CASSTGTTWDGYTF
CDR3nt: TGTGCCAGCAGTACCGGGACAACTTGGGATGGCTACACCTTC

j_gene: TRBJ1-2
abundance: few
d_gene: .
v_gene: TRBV10-3
CDR3aa: CAISGRGGTNYGYTF
CDR3nt: TGTGCCATCAGTGGGAGGGGAGGGACTAACTATGGCTACACCTTC

j_gene: TRBJ2-2
abundance: .
d_gene: TRBD1
v_gene: TRBV7-9
CDR3aa: CASTYRGSGDTGELFF
CDR3nt: TGTGCCAGCACCTACAGGGGTTCAGGGGACACCGGGGAGCTGTTTTTT

j_gene: TRBJ1-2
abundance: few
d_gene: .
v_gene: TRBV6-1
CDR3aa: CASANSAQSNYGYTF
CDR3nt: TGTGCCAGCGCCAATAGCGCACAATCTAACTATGGCTACACCTTC

j_gene: TRBJ1-1
abundance: .
d_gene: TRBD1
v_gene: TRBV18
CDR3aa: CASSPTGGTANTEAFF
CDR3nt: TGTGCCAGCTCACCAACAGGCGGGACAGCGAACACTGAAGCTTTCTTT

j_gene: TRBJ1-1
abundance: few
d_gene: .
v_gene: TRBV6-6
CDR3aa: CASSYGSGVTEAFF
CDR3nt: TGTGCCAGCAGTTACGGGTCGGGGGTCACTGAAGCTTTCTTT

j_gene: TRBJ2-1
abundance: .
d_gene: TRBD1
v_gene: TRBV5-4
CDR3aa: CASSHDRGIYNEQFF
CDR3nt: TGTGCCAGCAGCCATGACAGGGGCATTTACAATGAGCAGTTCTTC

j_gene: TRBJ1-5
abundance: .
d_gene: .
v_gene: TRBV18
CDR3aa: CASSRQNQPQHF
CDR3nt: TGTGCCAGCTCCAGACAGAATCAGCCCCAGCATTTT

j_gene: TRBJ1-1
abundance: .
d_gene: .
v_gene: TRBV28
CDR3aa: CASRIRTAMNTEAFF
CDR3nt: TGTGCCAGCAGAATCAGGACAGCCATGAACACTGAAGCTTTCTTT

j_gene: TRBJ1-2
abundance: .
d_gene: .
v_gene: TRBV7-2
CDR3aa: CASSTGFVSYTF
CDR3nt: TGTGCCAGCAGCACAGGGTTTGTGAGCTACACCTTC

j_gene: TRBJ2-5
abundance: .
d_gene: .
v_gene: TRBV7-3
CDR3aa: CASRSYRAQETQYF
CDR3nt: TGTGCCAGCAGATCCTACAGGGCGCAAGAGACCCAGTACTTC

j_gene: TRBJ2-7
abundance: once
d_gene: TRBD2
v_gene: TRBV29-1
CDR3aa: CSVTGWGGVGEQYF
CDR3nt: TGCAGCGTTACGGGGTGGGGAGGGGTGGGTGAGCAGTACTTC

j_gene: TRBJ1-4
abundance: .
d_gene: TRBD1
v_gene: TRBV10-3
CDR3aa: CAISRGTGYEKLFF
CDR3nt: TGTGCCATTTCCCGTGGGACAGGGTATGAAAAACTGTTTTTT

j_gene: TRBJ1-4
abundance: .
d_gene: .
v_gene: TRBV30
CDR3aa: CAWRPQQGWILREKLFF
CDR3nt: TGTGCCTGGAGGCCCCAGCAGGGTTGGATCCTACGTGAAAAACTGTTTTTT

j_gene: TRBJ1-6
abundance: .
d_gene: TRBD1
v_gene: TRBV6-5
CDR3aa: CASSGQGFGNSPLHF
CDR3nt: TGTGCCAGCAGTGGACAGGGTTTTGGTAATTCACCCCTCCACTTT

j_gene: TRBJ2-3
abundance: .
d_gene: TRBD2
v_gene: TRBV7-2
CDR3aa: CASSLFRTSGDTQYF
CDR3nt: TGTGCCAGCAGCTTATTCCGGACTAGCGGAGATACGCAGTATTTT

j_gene: TRBJ2-3
abundance: .
d_gene: TRBD2
v_gene: TRBV6-5
CDR3aa: CASSLSGASTDTQYF
CDR3nt: TGTGCCAGCAGCCTCAGCGGGGCGAGCACAGATACGCAGTATTTT

j_gene: TRBJ1-1
abundance: .
d_gene: TRBD1
v_gene: TRBV7-8
CDR3aa: CASSGQAVRGRDTEAFF
CDR3nt: TGTGCCAGCAGCGGACAGGCCGTCAGGGGGCGGGACACTGAAGCTTTCTTT

j_gene: TRBJ1-4
abundance: .
d_gene: .
v_gene: TRBV4-3
CDR3aa: CASSQDGGTNEKLFF
CDR3nt: TGCGCCAGCAGCCAAGATGGAGGCACTAATGAAAAACTGTTTTTT

j_gene: TRBJ2-7
abundance: .
d_gene: .
v_gene: TRBV29-1
CDR3aa: CSVGRGNSYEQYF
CDR3nt: TGCAGCGTTGGGCGCGGGAACTCCTACGAGCAGTACTTC

j_gene: TRBJ2-1
abundance: .
d_gene: TRBD2
v_gene: TRBV7-2
CDR3aa: CASRPASGGYNEQFF
CDR3nt: TGTGCCAGCAGACCAGCTAGCGGGGGATACAATGAGCAGTTCTTC

j_gene: TRBJ2-5
abundance: .
d_gene: TRBD2
v_gene: TRBV5-1
CDR3aa: CASSPMAGGGETQYF
CDR3nt: TGCGCCAGCAGCCCGATGGCGGGAGGAGGAGAGACCCAGTACTTC

j_gene: TRBJ2-7
abundance: few
d_gene: TRBD2
v_gene: TRBV27
CDR3aa: CASSPRASGFSYEQYF
CDR3nt: TGTGCCAGCAGTCCTCGGGCTAGCGGGTTCTCCTACGAGCAGTACTTC

j_gene: TRBJ1-6
abundance: once
d_gene: .
v_gene: TRBV14
CDR3aa: CASSQLYNSPLHF
CDR3nt: TGTGCCAGCAGTCAACTCTATAATTCACCCCTCCACTTT

j_gene: TRBJ1-4
abundance: few
d_gene: .
v_gene: TRBV4-1
CDR3aa: CASSQDLGPGKLFF
CDR3nt: TGCGCCAGCAGCCAAGATCTGGGGCCAGGGAAACTGTTTTTT

j_gene: TRBJ2-7
abundance: .
d_gene: TRBD1
v_gene: TRBV27
CDR3aa: CASVTGGYEQYF
CDR3nt: TGTGCTAGCGTGACAGGGGGGTACGAGCAGTACTTC

j_gene: TRBJ2-2
abundance: few
d_gene: TRBD1
v_gene: TRBV5-1
CDR3aa: CASSFWGQGTGELFF
CDR3nt: TGCGCCAGCAGCTTCTGGGGACAGGGTACCGGGGAGCTGTTTTTT

j_gene: TRBJ1-2
abundance: .
d_gene: .
v_gene: TRBV27
CDR3aa: CASSKDRGAGYTF
CDR3nt: TGTGCCAGCAGTAAAGACCGGGGAGCCGGCTACACCTTC

j_gene: TRBJ2-7
abundance: few
d_gene: .
v_gene: TRBV4-1
CDR3aa: CASSQSLSDEQYF
CDR3nt: TGCGCCAGCAGCCAGTCCCTGTCCGACGAGCAGTACTTC

j_gene: TRBJ2-5
abundance: few
d_gene: .
v_gene: TRBV6-1
CDR3aa: CASSVGPQGRASETQYF
CDR3nt: TGTGCCAGCAGTGTGGGCCCCCAGGGGAGGGCCTCAGAGACCCAGTACTTC

j_gene: TRBJ2-7
abundance: few
d_gene: TRBD2
v_gene: TRBV19
CDR3aa: CASSIAGGSYEQYF
CDR3nt: TGTGCCAGTAGTATAGCGGGAGGATCCTACGAGCAGTACTTC

j_gene: TRBJ1-1
abundance: few
d_gene: .
v_gene: TRBV7-3
CDR3aa: CASSLTRGEAFF
CDR3nt: TGTGCCAGCAGCTTAACCCGAGGTGAAGCTTTCTTT

j_gene: TRBJ1-1
abundance: .
d_gene: TRBD1
v_gene: TRBV5-4
CDR3aa: CASSSQGAGLNTEAFF
CDR3nt: TGTGCCAGCAGCTCACAGGGGGCTGGGTTGAACACTGAAGCTTTCTTT

j_gene: TRBJ1-5
abundance: .
d_gene: .
v_gene: TRBV6-6
CDR3aa: CASSYGQGNQPQHF
CDR3nt: TGTGCCAGCAGTTACGGGCAGGGCAATCAGCCCCAGCATTTT

j_gene: TRBJ2-3
abundance: few
d_gene: TRBD1
v_gene: TRBV6-1
CDR3aa: CASSEGQGSTDTQYF
CDR3nt: TGTGCCAGCAGTGAAGGACAGGGGAGCACAGATACGCAGTATTTT

j_gene: TRBJ1-1
abundance: .
d_gene: .
v_gene: TRBV5-1
CDR3aa: CASSLQGSDTEAFF
CDR3nt: TGCGCCAGCAGCTTACAGGGATCCGACACTGAAGCTTTCTTT

j_gene: TRBJ1-1
abundance: .
d_gene: TRBD1
v_gene: TRBV5-4
CDR3aa: CASSFLQGARTEAFF
CDR3nt: TGTGCCAGCAGCTTCCTACAGGGGGCGAGGACTGAAGCTTTCTTT

j_gene: TRBJ2-1
abundance: .
d_gene: TRBD2
v_gene: TRBV5-6
CDR3aa: CASSWPGLAGTNEQFF
CDR3nt: TGTGCCAGCAGCTGGCCAGGACTAGCGGGGACCAATGAGCAGTTCTTC

j_gene: TRBJ2-3
abundance: .
d_gene: .
v_gene: TRBV4-2
CDR3aa: CASSRSGGSSQDTQYF
CDR3nt: TGTGCCAGCAGCCGCTCGGGGGGCTCATCACAAGATACGCAGTATTTT

j_gene: TRBJ2-3
abundance: .
d_gene: .
v_gene: TRBV27
CDR3aa: CASSPLFSKQYF
CDR3nt: TGTGCCAGCAGTCCCCTCTTCTCTAAGCAGTATTTT